The sequence of this TCR beta chain was determined in a study of spatial heterogeneity in lung cancer. TCRdb recomputed calls from the 5' RACE reads with MiXCR, one row per CDR3 protein. The profile shows 2,500 to 3,000 distinct CDR3 sequences, over 7.5% of them singletons. This clonotype rates as medium-sized. Indicated time point: sample taken at primary tumor resection. Trimming cost V 3 bases and J 5 bases; bases outside gene matches: 5. This CDR3 has 15 residues. Per the germline V gene, CDR1 is KGHSH and CDR2 is LQKENI. The rearrangement joins TRBV18 to TRBJ2-5, with TRBD2 matching over 11 bases. Specimen: normal lung tissue next to the tumor, collected at surgery. The source of this sequence is a female donor with early-stage non-small cell lung cancer. The CDR3 DNA is TGTGCCAGCTCACCCACTAGCGGGAGTGGGGAGACCCAGTACTTC. Its protein product is CASSPTSGSGETQYF.